Below are 25 T cell receptor beta chains sequenced from a single sample in a study of T cells expressing NK-cell markers. With the 5' RACE reads reprocessed, TCRdb shows one record per CDR3 protein and no DNA. Recorded here are 300,000 to 500,000 distinct CDR3 sequences; the top ten clones represent about 11%. Sequences were obtained from blood T cells: a sorted CD56 or NKG2C T cell subset, CD4+ or CD8+ T cells, or bulk PBMC T cells (not recorded which). The receptors derive from a woman in her forties or fifties in good health.

The chain joins TRBV25-1 to TRBJ2-4. The CDR3 is 13 residues long. CDR1 is MGHDK and CDR2 is SYGVNS in the germline V gene. CDR3 sequence: CASSLTELGIQYF.

The chain recombines TRBV7-2 with TRBJ1-5; with no DNA, the TCRdb D assignment of TRBD1 cannot be verified. CDR1 and CDR2 (germline): SGHTA, FQGNSA. The CDR3 loop spans 13 amino acids. The CDR3 spells CASSLGRGGPQHF. Together with reference TRBV7-2 and TRBJ1-5, the CDR3 gives the full variable domain: GAGVSQSPSNKVTEKGKDVELRCDPISGHTALYWYRQSLGQGLEFLIYFQGNSAPDKSGLPSDRFSAERTGGSVSTLTIQRTQQEDSAVYLCASSLGRGGPQHFGDGTRLSIL.

The chain is built from TRBV20-1 and TRBJ2-7; TCRdb picks TRBD1, but there is no DNA to check that call. The germline V gene has CDR1 DFQATT and CDR2 SNEGSKA (reference sequence). The CDR3 is 17 residues long. The CDR3 reads CSARDHTTGQGIYEQYF.

The chain couples TRBV4-1 to TRBJ2-5; the D gene TCRdb calls, TRBD2, cannot be checked with no DNA. Germline loops: CDR1 MGHRA, CDR2 YSYEKL. The CDR3 covers 15 residues. Here the CDR3 reads CASSQVRGPQETQYF.

The rearrangement uses TRBV29-1 and TRBJ2-7; TCRdb indicates TRBD1, and absent DNA this call remains unverified. The CDR3 totals 14 residues. CDR1 and CDR2 (germline): SQVTM, ANQGSEA. The CDR3 region is CSVFPDGEAGEQYF.

The V call is TRBV7-9, the J call TRBJ2-4. The CDR3 totals 15 residues. Per the germline V gene, CDR1 is SEHNR and CDR2 is FQNEAQ (reference sequence). The CDR3 reads CASSQSGLAKNIQYF.

V usage is TRBV12-3 or TRBV12-4 and J usage is TRBJ1-2; without DNA, the TCRdb call of TRBD1 cannot be checked. This CDR3 region has 16 residues. CDR3 residues: CASRLQLGGTVYGYTF.

CDR3 residues: CASSQAGQPKETQYF. The chain is built from TRBV7-9 and TRBJ2-5; without DNA, the TCRdb call of TRBD1 cannot be checked. This CDR3 is built from 15 residues. Looked up from germline, CDR1 is SEHNR and CDR2 is FQNEAQ (reference sequence). Combining the CDR3 with reference TRBV7-9 and TRBJ2-5 gives the whole variable domain DTGVSQNPRHKITKRGQNVTFRCDPISEHNRLYWYRQTLGQGPEFLTYFQNEAQLEKSRLLSDRFSAERPKGSFSTLEIQRTEQGDSAMYLCASSQAGQPKETQYFGPGTRLLVL.

The chain carries TRBV27 and TRBJ2-1; TCRdb calls TRBD2, which cannot be checked without DNA. The germline gives CDR1 MNHEY, CDR2 SMNVEV (reference sequence). This CDR3 spans 17 amino acids. This chain's CDR3 is CASSSRQTSGRENEQFF.

This chain joins TRBV12-3 or TRBV12-4 and TRBJ2-3; without DNA, the TCRdb call of TRBD2 cannot be checked. This CDR3 contains 15 residues. The CDR3 loop is CASSLVVGRADTQYF.

The chain uses TRBV7-9 and TRBJ2-7; the D call of TRBD1 rests on TCRdb alone, since no DNA is present to check it. CDR3 length: 14 amino acids. Germline CDR1 and CDR2: SEHNR and FQNEAQ (reference sequence). CDR3 residues: CASTAGTGSYEQYF.

The chain is built from TRBV7-3 and TRBJ2-1; absent DNA, TCRdb's TRBD2 call cannot be checked. Per germline, CDR1 SGHTA and CDR2 FQGTGA. The CDR3 is 15 residues long. CDR3 sequence: CASSATSGRFIEQFF.

The chain has TRBV20-1 and TRBJ2-5; there is no DNA to check the TCRdb D call of TRBD1. This CDR3 has 14 amino acids. The V gene's germline CDR1 is DFQATT and CDR2 SNEGSKA (reference sequence). The CDR3 reads CSAADRGGKETQYF.

CDR3 residues: CASSYSILAETQYF. The chain carries TRBV6-5 and TRBJ2-5; TCRdb picks TRBD2, but there is no DNA to check that call. The CDR3 covers 14 residues. The germline gives CDR1 MNHEY, CDR2 SVGAGI.

The chain combines TRBV6-5 with TRBJ2-7; the D call from TCRdb, TRBD1, cannot be confirmed without DNA. The CDR3 totals 13 residues. Germline V gene data show CDR1 as MNHEY and CDR2 as SVGAGI. This CDR3 reads CASSRGGAAEQYF.

This chain links TRBV12-3 or TRBV12-4 with TRBJ1-2. The CDR3 spans 11 residues. Here the CDR3 reads CASSFLNGYTF.

The chain joins TRBV11-2 to TRBJ2-1; TCRdb names TRBD1, which stays unverified in the absence of DNA. The germline gives CDR1 SGHAT, CDR2 FQNNGV. This CDR3 is 15 amino acids long. The chain's CDR3 is CASRGQKTGWDEQFF.

The chain recombines TRBV11-2 with TRBJ2-4; TCRdb's D call of TRBD1 is untestable without DNA. The CDR3 contains 17 residues. Germline V lookup: CDR1 SGHAT, CDR2 FQNNGV. The CDR3 loop is CASSSLGGQGAKNIQYF.

The chain uses TRBV11-1 and TRBJ2-3; TCRdb's assignment of TRBD2 cannot be checked, as there is no DNA. The germline V gene encodes CDR1 SGHAT and CDR2 FQDESV (reference sequence). The CDR3 has 14 amino acids. CDR3 region: CASSTGRAGDTQYF.

The rearrangement links TRBV2 to TRBJ2-1; TCRdb indicates TRBD1, and absent DNA this call remains unverified. Germline V gene data show CDR1 as SNHLY and CDR2 as FYNNEI. This CDR3 region has 12 residues. CDR3: CASSGGESEQFF.

The chain combines TRBV19 with TRBJ2-7; TCRdb calls TRBD2, which cannot be checked without DNA. Per the germline V gene, CDR1 is LNHDA and CDR2 is SQIVND (reference sequence). This CDR3 contains 15 residues. CDR3: CAASSWTSGNYEQYF.

The gene calls are TRBV11-3 and TRBJ2-1; no DNA is available, so the TRBD2 call from TCRdb remains unchecked. This CDR3 comprises 13 residues. Germline V gene lookup returns CDR1 SGHNT and CDR2 YENEEA. CDR3 amino acids: CASSRTSIFEQFF. The whole variable domain, remainder taken from reference TRBV11-3 and TRBJ2-1, is EAGVVQSPRYKIIEKKQPVAFWCNPISGHNTLYWYLQNLGQGPELLIRYENEEAVDDSQLPKDRFSAERLKGVDSTLKIQPAELGDSAVYLCASSRTSIFEQFFGPGTRLTVL.

CDR3: CASSPPWAPSSYEQYF. This chain uses TRBV7-9 with TRBJ2-7; TCRdb picks TRBD1, but there is no DNA to check that call. This CDR3 is 16 amino acids long. CDR1 SEHNR and CDR2 FQNEAQ come from the germline V gene (reference sequence).

V is TRBV25-1 and J is TRBJ2-1; TCRdb calls TRBD2, which cannot be checked without DNA. This CDR3 comprises 14 residues. Per germline, CDR1 MGHDK and CDR2 SYGVNS. The chain's CDR3 is CASSPEGLINEQFF.

The rearrangement joins TRBV5-1 to TRBJ2-7; TCRdb picks TRBD1, but there is no DNA to check that call. The CDR3 length is 15 residues. CDR1 SGHRS and CDR2 YFSETQ come from the germline V gene. CDR3 residues: CASSLTSQALNEQYF.